A single sample gave rise to the 7 T cell receptor beta chains below, sequenced in a study of response to subunit inactivated influenza vaccine. MiXCR, run by TCRdb on the RT-PCR reads, gives a single entry per CDR3 protein. This table holds about 310,000 distinct CDR3 sequences, around 20% found once. The sequenced sample was PBMCs from blood, obtained 21 months after vaccination. These receptor sequences come from a man between 50 and 75 years old who received an inactivated influenza vaccine.

The chain joins TRBV20-1 to TRBJ1-5, with D possibly being TRBD1 (5 bases). Trimming pared 3 bases from V and 7 bases from J, leaving 13 bases between. This CDR3 region has 13 residues. Germline V gives CDR1 DFQATT, CDR2 SNEGSKA (reference sequence). CDR3: CSASGGNHQPQHF. For the CDR3, the DNA is TGCAGTGCTAGTGGGGGGAATCACCAGCCCCAGCATTTT.

The chain links TRBV19 to TRBJ1-4, with 7 bases fitting TRBD1. The CDR3 length is 15 residues. V shed 4 bases, J shed 6 bases, and the junction held 8 bases outside the gene matches. CDR1 LNHDA and CDR2 SQIVND come from the germline V gene (reference sequence). The CDR3 is CASSSSPGQHEKLFF. CDR3 bases: TGTGCCAGTAGTAGCTCACCGGGACAGCATGAAAAACTGTTTTTT.

This clonotype was detected a few times. The gene calls are TRBV5-4 and TRBJ2-4; tentatively, D is TRBD1 (5 bases). The CDR3 is 13 residues long. Trimming took 4 bases from V and 4 from J, leaving 9 bases between them. CDR1 is SGHNT, CDR2 YYREEE, per germline (reference sequence). The CDR3 sequence: CASSPQGKNIQYF. The CDR3 DNA reads as TGTGCCAGCAGCCCCCAGGGAAAAAACATTCAGTACTTC.

This clonotype was found many times. The chain carries TRBV12-3 or TRBV12-4 and TRBJ1-4; D remains ambiguous. This CDR3 is 12 amino acids long. Trimming stripped 5 bases from V and 6 bases from J, with 7 bases between. The CDR3 here is CASSIIDEKLFF. Written as DNA, the CDR3 is TGTGCCAGCAGTATTATCGATGAAAAACTGTTTTTT.

This rearrangement joins TRBV24-1 to TRBJ1-4; no reliable D call. V was shortened by 4 bases and J by 0 bases, with 11 bases between the two germline ends. Germline values: CDR1 KGHDR, CDR2 SFDVKD. The CDR3 is made up of 16 amino acids. CDR3 sequence reads: CATSDPRGTTNEKLFF. The DNA for the CDR3 is TGTGCCACCAGTGACCCTCGCGGAACAACTAATGAAAAACTGTTTTTT.

This clonotype has more than one count but fewer than ten. The gene calls are TRBV7-8 and TRBJ2-3; D uncertain. The CDR3 has 17 residues. Germline CDR1 is SGHVS and CDR2 is FQNEAQ. Trimming took off 1 base at V and 0 bases at J, with 14 bases between the two ends. CDR3 residues: CASSLDQPKGSTDTQYF. The CDR3 coding sequence is TGTGCCAGCAGCTTAGATCAGCCCAAAGGTAGCACAGATACGCAGTATTTT. Full variable domain (remainder filled in from reference TRBV7-8 and TRBJ2-3): GAGVSQSPRYKVAKRGQDVALRCDPISGHVSLFWYQQALGQGPEFLTYFQNEAQLDKSGLPSDRFFAERPEGSVSTLKIQRTQQEDSAVYLCASSLDQPKGSTDTQYFGPGTRLTVL.

This clonotype was recorded a few times. The gene calls are TRBV4-2 and TRBJ2-3, with 13 bases matching TRBD2. Germline CDR1 is LGHNA and CDR2 is YNFKEQ. The length of the CDR3 is 22 residues. Trimming cost V 1 base and J 4 bases; bases outside gene matches: 20. CDR3 region: CASSQAFDRLAGGPVDPDTQYF. Written as DNA, the CDR3 is TGTGCCAGCAGCCAAGCCTTTGACCGACTAGCGGGGGGCCCAGTTGACCCAGATACGCAGTATTTT.